Listed here is a single T cell receptor (beta chain). The antigen is undetermined. CDR1 and CDR2 from the germline V gene are KGHSH and LQKENI. The CDR3 covers 15 residues. The V and J ends lost 3 bases and 5 bases respectively, with 13 bases between them. This record belongs to a study of T and B cells in COVID-19 patients. Study-wide context: Of about 19 active-infection patients, 12 were critically ill with mechanical ventilation or extracorporeal membrane oxygenation. In the active-infection cohort, about 90% of the roughly 20 patients had comorbidities linked to unfavorable COVID-19 outcome. Findings and limits, study-wide: Clonality of TRB repertoires was high in active COVID-19; recovery brought above-healthy diversity and richness. Few blood samples existed from mildly ill patients during symptoms or early in severe cases.

TRB was amplified from around 250-500 ng of blood genomic DNA. Multiplex PCR with BIOMED2 TRB-A/B primer pools amplified TRB rearrangements. TCRdb fed the multiplex PCR reads into MiXCR, producing one record per CDR3 protein. The table has about 15,000 distinct CDR3 sequences, under 30% seen once. The receptor was derived from a human donor who had recovered from COVID-19. V is TRBV18 and J is TRBJ1-4; D is unresolved. Input material: blood. CDR3 loop: CASSPGPPGNEKLFF. DNA of the CDR3: TGTGCCAGCTCACCCGGTCCGCCCGGGAATGAAAAACTGTTTTTT. The variable domain in full, completed from reference TRBV18 and TRBJ1-4, reads NAGVMQNPRHLVRRRGQEARLRCSPMKGHSHVYWYRQLPEEGLKFMVYLQKENIIDESGMPKERFSAEFPKEGPSILRIQQVVRGDSAAYFCASSPGPPGNEKLFFGSGTQLSVL.